This T cell receptor (beta chain) was recovered during a study of T cells in narcolepsy. Study outcomes and limitations: Blood of same and different patients, but not healthy controls, reportedly held recurring autoreactive clonotypes. Autoreactive HCRT-specific and TRIB2-specific clonotypes were marked in same-patient CSF-versus-blood CD4+ comparisons. No autoreactive T cell clone sequences appeared in some memory CD4+ repertoires.

Trimming took off 3 bases at V and 4 bases at J, with 18 bases between the two ends. There are 16 residues in the CDR3. Germline V gene data show CDR1 as KGHSH and CDR2 as LQKENI. This clone was seen only a few times. Its antigen is not identified. This table comes from immunoSEQ multiplex PCR, and its TCRdb copy is limited to in-frame clones, with some not included. The sample records 30,000 to 35,000 clones, roughly 80% being singletons. The material sequenced was CD45RA- memory CD4+ T cells from PBMCs. The TCR comes from a human donor with narcolepsy. The V and J genes are TRBV18 and TRBJ1-2, with a weak D call TRBD1 (5 bases). Here the CDR3 reads CASSPRSGRDFYGYTF. The CDR3 DNA reads as TGTGCCAGCTCACCCCGTTCTGGACGGGACTTCTATGGCTACACCTTC. Full variable domain (missing parts from reference TRBV18 and TRBJ1-2): NAGVMQNPRHLVRRRGQEARLRCSPMKGHSHVYWYRQLPEEGLKFMVYLQKENIIDESGMPKERFSAEFPKEGPSILRIQQVVRGDSAAYFCASSPRSGRDFYGYTFGSGTRLTVV.